The present TCR beta chain was sequenced within a study of T cells in Graves' hyperthyroidism and ophthalmopathy. CDR3 size: 15 residues. With 0 bases removed from V and 0 bases from J, the gap between germline ends came to 7 bases. Germline values: CDR1 SGDLS, CDR2 YYNGEE. This clonotype came up many times. Amplification targeted TCR beta CDR3 regions from RNA transcripts. An initial round of RT-PCR targeting the TCR CDR3 relied on the HTBI primer set. MiXCR was run by TCRdb on the multiplex PCR reads, yielding one entry per CDR3 protein. The table lists approximately 610,000 distinct CDR3 sequences, 16% of them singletons, with approximately 20% in the top ten.

This TCR was recovered from a young woman with Graves' hyperthyroidism. This chain joins TRBV9 and TRBJ1-5; no clear D. The sequencing input was blood. The CDR3, as DNA: TGTGCCAGCAGCGTAGAAAAGGGTAGCAATCAGCCCCAGCATTTT. It encodes CASSVEKGSNQPQHF.